This T cell receptor beta chain comes out of a study of OX40 agonist ivuxolimab in advanced cancers. In terms of the full investigation: Ivuxolimab, which targeted the costimulatory receptor OX40 (CD134), was an agonistic, fully human IgG2 monoclonal antibody. Prior anti-PD-1, anti-PD-L1 or anti-CTLA-4 therapy was permitted, and 40% to 50% of dose-escalation patients had received checkpoint inhibitors. Of the 50 to 55 dose-escalation patients, hepatocellular carcinoma was present in around 20, melanoma in about 15, renal cell carcinoma in 9 and head and neck cancer in 9. Intravenous ivuxolimab was administered to patients every 2 weeks at six dose levels: 0.01, 0.1, 0.3, 1.5, 3 and 10 mg/kg. The paper covers the monotherapy dose-escalation part of the phase I ivuxolimab trial, which included N ≈ 50 patients. Partial responses occurred in three dose-escalation patients: two with cutaneous melanoma and one with hepatocellular carcinoma. The dose-escalation cohort was roughly 83% male with a mean age of around 64 years, ranging from roughly 23 to 80. The point of sequencing TCRbeta in the periphery was to test whether ivuxolimab changed TCR sequence diversity and drove clonal T-cell expansion.

V is reduced by 0 bases and J by 5 bases, leaving a spacing of 14 bases between them. Counted from cysteine to phenylalanine, this CDR3 has 15 amino acids. Only the CDR3 portion is preserved as DNA: 45 bases, with reading frame beginning at the first base. As encoded in the germline V gene, CDR1 is SGHRS while CDR2 is YFSETQ. For sequencing of the TCRbeta CDR3 region, genomic DNA was extracted from the sorted cells. TCRbeta CDR3 regions were sequenced using the immunoSEQ Assay. TCRdb provides this immuneACCESS table in a form limited to in-frame rearrangements. Some clones are lacking; in checked studies, under half of them reflect an unresolved V gene, and why the rest are absent is not known. The sample data list about 58,000 clones, and around 83% of these were observed just once. The top ten clones comprise 1% of the sample. A word on this clone: Which antigen it targets is not known. Qualities for individual bases were not recorded, and no much larger clone is one base off.

General conclusions and limits of the study: Low levels of normalized T-cell clonal expansion were also shown by some nonresponding patients. Which antigens the clonally expanded peripheral T cells were specific for was not determined. On average, CD8+ T cells showed more expanded clones than CD4+ T cells after ivuxolimab. Partial responders in the 0.1-3.0 mg/kg groups had among the lowest normalized peripheral clonal expansion, especially among CD8+ T cells. At doses of 0.1 to 3.0 mg/kg, clonal expansion of both CD4+ and CD8+ blood T cells was observed from baseline to week 6.

Patients with a history of autoimmune disease or receiving systemic immunosuppression were excluded from the trial. In every dose cohort, peripheral blood was drawn for TCR sequencing at baseline, cycle 4 day 1, and cycle 7 day 1. Samples were obtained from an open-label, multicenter, first-in-human phase I dose-escalation trial of ivuxolimab. Adults with locally advanced or metastatic melanoma, renal cell carcinoma, hepatocellular carcinoma or head and neck squamous cell carcinoma were enrolled in the trial. CD4+ and CD8+ T cells were sorted separately from peripheral blood before TCR sequencing. The chain employs TRBV5-1 and TRBJ2-5; TRBD1 could be the D gene, as 5 bases match. The TCR originated in an adult with an advanced solid tumor such as melanoma, head and neck, liver or kidney cancer. The source was CD4+ or CD8+ T cells sorted from blood, collected in a trial of the OX40 agonist ivuxolimab. DNA sequence: TGCGCCAGCAGCTTGGAGGTAGGGGCGAAGGAGACCCAGTACTTC. Its translation is CASSLEVGAKETQYF.